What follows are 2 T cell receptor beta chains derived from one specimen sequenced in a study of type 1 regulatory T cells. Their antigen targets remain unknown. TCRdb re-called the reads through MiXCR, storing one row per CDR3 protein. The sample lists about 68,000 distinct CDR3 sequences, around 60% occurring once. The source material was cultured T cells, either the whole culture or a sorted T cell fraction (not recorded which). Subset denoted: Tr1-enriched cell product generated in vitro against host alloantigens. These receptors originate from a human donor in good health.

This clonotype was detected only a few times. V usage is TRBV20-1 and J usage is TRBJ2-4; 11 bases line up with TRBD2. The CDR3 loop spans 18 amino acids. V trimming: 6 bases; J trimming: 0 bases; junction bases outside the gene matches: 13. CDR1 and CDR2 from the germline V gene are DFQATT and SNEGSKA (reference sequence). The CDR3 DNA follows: TGCAGTGCGACCAGACCCGGGACTAGCGGTTTAGCCAAAAACATTCAGTACTTC. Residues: CSATRPGTSGLAKNIQYF.

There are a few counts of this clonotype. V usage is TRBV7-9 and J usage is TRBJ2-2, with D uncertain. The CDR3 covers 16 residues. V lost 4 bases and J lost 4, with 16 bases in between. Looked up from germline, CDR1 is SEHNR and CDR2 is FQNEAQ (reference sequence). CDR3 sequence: CASSSSPIRSTGELFF. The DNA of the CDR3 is TGTGCCAGCAGCTCCAGCCCCATCAGGAGCACCGGGGAGCTGTTTTTT.